This TCR beta chain came from a study of cytomegalovirus exposure and HLA in healthy donors. With 10 bases removed from V and 2 bases from J, the gap between germline ends came to 20 bases. This CDR3 contains 15 residues. The germline CDR1 and CDR2 sequences are SNHLY and FYNNEI. A multiplex PCR was run with 60 Vbeta primers and 13 Jbeta primers. Method: immunoSEQ multiplex PCR; TCRdb's copy keeps in-frame clones and lacks some. The sample lists some 120,000 clones, about 72% occurring once. The chain has TRBV2 and TRBJ2-5, with D tentatively TRBD1 (6 bases). The clonotype comes from a man aged 25 to 40 in good health and CMV-seropositive. The sample consisted of PBMCs. CDR3 DNA: TGTGCCACCGAGCAGGGGTTTTTAGGACAAGAGACCCAGTACTTC. It specifies CATEQGFLGQETQYF. The variable domain in full, completed from reference TRBV2 and TRBJ2-5, reads EPEVTQTPSHQVTQMGQEVILRCVPISNHLYFYWYRQILGQKVEFLVSFYNNEISEKSEIFDDQFSVERPDGSNFTLKIRSTKLEDSAMYFCATEQGFLGQETQYFGPGTRLLVL.